This T cell receptor (beta chain) was observed in a study of CD8 T cells in Susac syndrome. Germline-derived CDR1 and CDR2 are MNHEY and SVGAGI. The CDR3 is made up of 12 amino acids. Trimming took 7 bases from V and 4 from J, leaving 10 bases between them. The authors sequenced TCR beta from blood CD8+ and CD4+ T cells. Negative magnetic isolation gave CD8+ and CD4+ cells; FACS enriched CD8+ TEMRA. Random-hexamer reverse transcription was applied to roughly 0.5 to 1 ug RNA. Across 54 Vbeta and 13 Jbeta, immunoSEQ multiplex PCR amplified TCR beta CDR3. TCRdb ran MiXCR on the immunoSEQ multiplex PCR reads and lists one entry per CDR3 protein. In the table there are some 170,000 distinct CDR3 sequences, approximately 92% of which are singletons.

This rearrangement joins TRBV6-5 to TRBJ1-1; no definite D call. Source material: CD4+ T cells from PBMCs. This TCR derives from a human donor in good health. The CDR3 DNA reads TGTGCCAGCACGGCCCTCTCCACTGAAGCTTTCTTT. It encodes CASTALSTEAFF.